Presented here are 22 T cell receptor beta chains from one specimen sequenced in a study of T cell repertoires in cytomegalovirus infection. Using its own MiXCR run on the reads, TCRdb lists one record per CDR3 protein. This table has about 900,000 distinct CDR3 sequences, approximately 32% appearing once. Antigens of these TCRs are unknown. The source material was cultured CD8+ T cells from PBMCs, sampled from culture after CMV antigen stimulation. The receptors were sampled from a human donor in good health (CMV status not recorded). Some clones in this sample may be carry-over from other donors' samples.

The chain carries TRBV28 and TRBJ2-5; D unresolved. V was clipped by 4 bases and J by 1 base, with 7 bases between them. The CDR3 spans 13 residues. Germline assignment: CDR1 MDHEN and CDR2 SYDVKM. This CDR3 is CASSSNSQETQYF. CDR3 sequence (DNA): TGTGCCAGCAGTTCTAACAGCCAAGAGACCCAGTACTTC.

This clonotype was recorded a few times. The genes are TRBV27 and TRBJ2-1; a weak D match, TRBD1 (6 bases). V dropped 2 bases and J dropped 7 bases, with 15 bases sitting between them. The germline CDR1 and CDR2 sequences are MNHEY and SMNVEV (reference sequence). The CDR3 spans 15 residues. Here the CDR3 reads CASSLTGIMSNEQFF. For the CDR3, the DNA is TGTGCCAGCAGTTTAACAGGGATAATGAGTAATGAGCAGTTCTTC.

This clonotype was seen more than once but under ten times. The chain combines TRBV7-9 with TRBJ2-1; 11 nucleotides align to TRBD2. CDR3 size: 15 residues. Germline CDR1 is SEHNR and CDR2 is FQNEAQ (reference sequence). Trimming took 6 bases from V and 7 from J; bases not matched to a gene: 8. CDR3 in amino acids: CASRGLAGGPNEQFF. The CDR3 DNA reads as TGTGCCAGCAGGGGATTAGCGGGGGGGCCGAATGAGCAGTTCTTC.

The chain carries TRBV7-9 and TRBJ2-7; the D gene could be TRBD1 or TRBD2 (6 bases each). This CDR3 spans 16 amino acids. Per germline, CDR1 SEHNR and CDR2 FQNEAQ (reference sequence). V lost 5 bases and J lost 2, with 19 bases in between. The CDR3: CASSPAGHPSTYEQYV. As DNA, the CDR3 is TGTGCCAGCAGCCCCGCGGGACATCCTTCCACCTACGAGCAGTACGTC.

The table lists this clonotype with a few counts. In DNA form, the CDR3 reads TGTGCCAGCAGGGACAGTCCCTACGAGCAGTACGTC. The encoded protein is CASRDSPYEQYV. The chain joins TRBV2 to TRBJ2-7; perhaps TRBD1 as D (6 bases). V was cut by 6 bases and J by 2 bases, with 8 bases left in between. CDR1 is SNHLY, CDR2 FYNNEI, per germline. There are 12 residues in the CDR3.

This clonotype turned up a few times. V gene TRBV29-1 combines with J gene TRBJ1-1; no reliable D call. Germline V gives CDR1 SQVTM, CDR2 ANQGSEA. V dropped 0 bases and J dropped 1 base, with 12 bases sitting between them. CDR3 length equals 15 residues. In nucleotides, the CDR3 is TGCAGCGTTGAAGATGGAGGCGGCTGGAACACTGAAGCTTTCTTT. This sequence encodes CSVEDGGGWNTEAFF.

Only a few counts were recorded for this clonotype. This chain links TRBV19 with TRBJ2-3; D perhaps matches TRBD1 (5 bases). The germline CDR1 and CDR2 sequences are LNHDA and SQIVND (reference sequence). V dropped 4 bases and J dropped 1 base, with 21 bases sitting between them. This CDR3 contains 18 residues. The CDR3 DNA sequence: TGTGCCAGTAGTAGATACAGTCCCAGGGAAATAGGCACAGATACGCAGTATTTT. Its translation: CASSRYSPREIGTDTQYF.

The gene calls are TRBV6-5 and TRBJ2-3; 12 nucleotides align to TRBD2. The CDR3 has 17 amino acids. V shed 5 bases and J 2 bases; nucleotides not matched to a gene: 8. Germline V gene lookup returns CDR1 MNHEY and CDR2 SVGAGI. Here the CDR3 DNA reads TGTGCCAGCAGTCCACTGACTAGCGGGGGCAACACAGATACGCAGTATTTT. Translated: CASSPLTSGGNTDTQYF.

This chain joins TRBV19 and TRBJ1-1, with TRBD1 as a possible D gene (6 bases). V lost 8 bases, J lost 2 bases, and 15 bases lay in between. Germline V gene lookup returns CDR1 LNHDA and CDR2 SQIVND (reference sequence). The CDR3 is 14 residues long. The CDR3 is CASGRGLPNTEAFF. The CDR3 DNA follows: TGTGCCAGTGGCAGGGGACTGCCCAACACTGAAGCTTTCTTT. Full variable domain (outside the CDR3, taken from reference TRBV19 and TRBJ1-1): DGGITQSPKYLFRKEGQNVTLSCEQNLNHDAMYWYRQDPGQGLRLIYYSQIVNDFQKGDIAEGYSVSREKKESFPLTVTSAQKNPTAFYLCASGRGLPNTEAFFGQGTRLTVV.

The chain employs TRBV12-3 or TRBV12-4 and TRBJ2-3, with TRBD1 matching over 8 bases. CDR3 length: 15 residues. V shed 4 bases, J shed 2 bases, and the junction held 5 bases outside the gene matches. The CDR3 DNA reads TGTGCCAGCAGTTGGACAGGGAGGCCCACAGATACGCAGTATTTT. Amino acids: CASSWTGRPTDTQYF.

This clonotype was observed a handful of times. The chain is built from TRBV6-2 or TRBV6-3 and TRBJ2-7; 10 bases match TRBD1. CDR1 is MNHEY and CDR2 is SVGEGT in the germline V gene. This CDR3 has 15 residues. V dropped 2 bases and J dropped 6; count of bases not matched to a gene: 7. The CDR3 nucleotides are TGTGCCAGCAGTTACGGAGGACAGGGGGTCGGCGAGCAGTACGTC. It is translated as CASSYGGQGVGEQYV.

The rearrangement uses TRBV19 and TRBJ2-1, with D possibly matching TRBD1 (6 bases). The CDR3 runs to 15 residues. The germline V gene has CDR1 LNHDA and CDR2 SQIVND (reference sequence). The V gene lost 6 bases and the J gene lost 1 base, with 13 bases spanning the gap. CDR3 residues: CASSYRAQSYNEQFF. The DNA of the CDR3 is TGTGCCAGTAGCTACAGGGCCCAGTCCTACAATGAGCAGTTCTTC.

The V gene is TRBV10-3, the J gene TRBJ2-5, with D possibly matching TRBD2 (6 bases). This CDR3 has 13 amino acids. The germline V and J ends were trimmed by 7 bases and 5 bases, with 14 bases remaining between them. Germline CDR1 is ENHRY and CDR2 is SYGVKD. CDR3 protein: CAINPGGKETQYF. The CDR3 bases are TGTGCCATCAATCCAGGCGGGAAGGAGACCCAGTACTTC.

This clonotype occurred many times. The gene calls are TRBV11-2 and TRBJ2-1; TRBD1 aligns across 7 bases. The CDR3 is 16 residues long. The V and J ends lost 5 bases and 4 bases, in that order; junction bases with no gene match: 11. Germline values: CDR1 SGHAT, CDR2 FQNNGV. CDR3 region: CASSPRQGKGYNEQFF. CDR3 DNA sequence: TGTGCCAGCAGCCCGAGACAGGGAAAGGGATACAATGAGCAGTTCTTC.

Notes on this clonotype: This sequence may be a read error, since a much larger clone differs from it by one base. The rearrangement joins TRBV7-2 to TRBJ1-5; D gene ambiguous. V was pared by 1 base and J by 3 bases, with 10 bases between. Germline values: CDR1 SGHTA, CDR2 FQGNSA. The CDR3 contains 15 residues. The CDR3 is CASSLGAWDNQPQHF. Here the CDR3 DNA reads TGTGCCAGCAGCTTAGGGGCTTGGGACAATCAGCCCCAGCATTTT.

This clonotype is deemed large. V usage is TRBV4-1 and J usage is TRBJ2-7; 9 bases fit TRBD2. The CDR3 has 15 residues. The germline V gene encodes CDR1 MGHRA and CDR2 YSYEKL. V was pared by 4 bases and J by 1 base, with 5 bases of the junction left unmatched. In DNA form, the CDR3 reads TGCGCCAGCAGCCGCGTTAGCGGGGGTTCCTACGAGCAGTACTTC. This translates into CASSRVSGGSYEQYF.

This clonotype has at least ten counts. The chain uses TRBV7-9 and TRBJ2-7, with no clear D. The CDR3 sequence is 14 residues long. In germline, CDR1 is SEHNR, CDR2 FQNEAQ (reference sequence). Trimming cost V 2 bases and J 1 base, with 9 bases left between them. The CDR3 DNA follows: TGTGCCAGCAGCTTACGTCTGGGTTCCTACGAGCAGTACGTC. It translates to CASSLRLGSYEQYV.

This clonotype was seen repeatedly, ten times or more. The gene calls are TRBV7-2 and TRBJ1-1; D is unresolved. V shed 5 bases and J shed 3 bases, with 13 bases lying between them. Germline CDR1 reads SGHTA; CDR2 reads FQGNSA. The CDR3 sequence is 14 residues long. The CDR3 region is CASSPQRWDTEAFF. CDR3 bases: TGTGCCAGCAGCCCACAGAGGTGGGACACTGAAGCTTTCTTT.

The CDR3 bases are TGTGCCAACAGGAGACTTCCCTCTGGAAACACCATATATTTT. Translation: CANRRLPSGNTIYF. The chain links TRBV19 to TRBJ1-3; the D gene is possibly TRBD1 (5 bases). V gave up 10 bases and J gave up 0 bases, with 13 bases separating them. The CDR3 is made up of 14 amino acids. Germline CDR1 and CDR2: LNHDA and SQIVND (reference sequence).

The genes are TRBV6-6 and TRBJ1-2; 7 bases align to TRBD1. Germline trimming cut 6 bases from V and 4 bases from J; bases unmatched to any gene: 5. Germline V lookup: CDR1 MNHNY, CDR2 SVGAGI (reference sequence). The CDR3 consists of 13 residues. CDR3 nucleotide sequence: TGTGCCAGCAGAACAGGGGATCCCTATGGCTACACCTTC. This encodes CASRTGDPYGYTF.

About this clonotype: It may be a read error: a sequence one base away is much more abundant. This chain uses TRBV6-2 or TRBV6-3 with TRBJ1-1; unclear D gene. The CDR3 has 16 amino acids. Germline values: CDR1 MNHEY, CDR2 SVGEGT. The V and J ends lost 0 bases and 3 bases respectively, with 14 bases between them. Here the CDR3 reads CASSYSSLRTHTEAFF. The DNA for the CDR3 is TGTGCCAGCAGTTACTCCTCATTAAGGACGCACACTGAAGCTTTCTTT.

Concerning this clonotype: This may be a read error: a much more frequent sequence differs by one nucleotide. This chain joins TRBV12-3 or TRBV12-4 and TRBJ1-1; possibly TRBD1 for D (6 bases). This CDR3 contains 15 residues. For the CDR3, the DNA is TGTGCCAACAGTTTAGCCCGGACAGCCAACACTGAAGCTTTCTTT. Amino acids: CANSLARTANTEAFF.